One and the same sample provided the 17 T cell receptor beta chains below, sequenced in a study of metastatic and nonmetastatic thyroid tumors. TCRdb reprocessed the PCR reads via MiXCR. In the table there are around 37,000 clones, roughly 26% of which are singletons. Patients underwent thyroid surgery, and none had received any treatment before it. Material: tumor tissue. Source of these receptors: a female donor with papillary thyroid cancer or a benign thyroid nodule (not recorded which). Some clones in this sample may be carry-over from other donors' samples.

This clone was seen at least ten times. The chain is built from TRBV6-1 and TRBJ1-1; the D is unclear. The CDR3 covers 15 residues. Germline values: CDR1 MNHNS, CDR2 SASEGT. V lost 5 bases, J lost 5 bases, and 18 bases lay in between. The DNA of the CDR3 is TGTGCCAGCAGTCTCTCAGGTGGCGGGTGGACTGAAGCTTTCTTT. Amino acids: CASSLSGGGWTEAFF.

The chain recombines TRBV20-1 with TRBJ2-7; 9 bases map to TRBD1. Per germline, CDR1 DFQATT and CDR2 SNEGSKA (reference sequence). The CDR3 loop spans 15 amino acids. The ends lost 3 bases at V and 6 bases at J; junction bases unmatched: 12. The CDR3 sequence: CSARDPGQGFGEQYF. CDR3 nucleotides: TGCAGTGCTAGGGATCCGGGACAGGGCTTCGGCGAGCAGTACTTC.

There are a few counts of this clone. V and J are TRBV6-1 and TRBJ1-5; D uncertain. The CDR3 loop spans 12 amino acids. Trimming took off 5 bases at V and 9 bases at J, with 11 bases between the two ends. The V gene's germline CDR1 is MNHNS and CDR2 SASEGT. This CDR3 reads CASSPLPAPQHF. In nucleotides, the CDR3 is TGTGCCAGCAGTCCCCTGCCGGCGCCCCAGCATTTT.

Relative to its sample, this clone is medium-sized (0.01 to 0.1%). The rearrangement uses TRBV6-1 and TRBJ2-7; 8 bases are a match to TRBD1. V was clipped by 8 bases and J by 7 bases; unmatched bases: 7. Germline V gene lookup returns CDR1 MNHNS and CDR2 SASEGT. This CDR3 is built from 12 residues. CDR3 coding DNA: TGTGCCAGCTCCCCAGGGGGCGAAGAGCAGTACTTC. It translates to CASSPGGEEQYF.

There are a few counts of this clone. This sequence joins TRBV27 and TRBJ2-2; a possible D gene is TRBD1 (5 bases). V gave up 4 bases and J gave up 3 bases, with 12 bases separating them. CDR3 length: 15 residues. The germline CDR1 and CDR2 sequences are MNHEY and SMNVEV (reference sequence). CDR3 amino acids: CASSYQGLYTGELFF. For the CDR3, the DNA is TGTGCCAGCAGTTACCAGGGATTGTACACCGGGGAGCTGTTTTTT.

This clone was seen repeatedly, ten times or more. The rearrangement links TRBV20-1 to TRBJ2-1; D perhaps matches TRBD2 (5 bases). Between the trimmed V and J ends, which lost 2 bases and 4 bases, there was a span of 9 bases. CDR1 is DFQATT, CDR2 SNEGSKA, per germline (reference sequence). This CDR3 has 13 residues. The CDR3, as DNA: TGCAGTGCTAGACTAGCCGAGTACAATGAGCAGTTCTTC. It yields the protein CSARLAEYNEQFF.

This clone has a count of ten or more. The chain is built from TRBV2 and TRBJ1-1, with 9 positions matching TRBD1. The germline V gene has CDR1 SNHLY and CDR2 FYNNEI. Losses at the gene ends were 5 bases for V and 2 bases for J; bases not matched to a gene: 6. The CDR3 runs 15 residues. For the CDR3, the DNA is TGTGCCAGCAGTCGCTCGGGACAGGGTAACACTGAAGCTTTCTTT. It yields the protein CASSRSGQGNTEAFF.

The chain is built from TRBV10-2 and TRBJ1-1; TRBD1 is a possible D gene (5 bases). The germline gives CDR1 WSHSY, CDR2 SAAADI. Trimming removed 6 bases at V and 1 base at J, with 12 bases between. The CDR3 totals 14 residues. CDR3 sequence (DNA): TGCGCCAGCAGGGAGGGACCGTCGAACACTGAAGCTTTCTTT. Its protein product is CASREGPSNTEAFF.

This clone is deemed medium-sized. This rearrangement joins TRBV24-1 to TRBJ2-3; the D is unclear. This CDR3 has 14 amino acids. Deletions cut 6 bases from V and 0 bases from J, with 9 bases between. The germline V gene has CDR1 KGHDR and CDR2 SFDVKD. This CDR3 reads CATSSITSTDTQYF. The CDR3 bases are TGTGCCACCAGTTCTATTACTAGCACAGATACGCAGTATTTT.

This clone showed up just a few times. This chain uses TRBV12-3 or TRBV12-4 with TRBJ1-1, with D uncertain. The CDR3 is made up of 14 amino acids. Trimming cost V 3 bases and J 0 bases, with 8 bases left between them. Here the CDR3 reads CASSFGRLNTEAFF. Written as DNA, the CDR3 is TGTGCCAGCAGTTTTGGACGGCTGAACACTGAAGCTTTCTTT.

This clone was seen ten or more times. The genes are TRBV3-1 and TRBJ2-3; D may be TRBD1 or TRBD2 (6 bases each). The CDR3 contains 17 residues. V lost 4 bases and J lost 5, with 22 bases in between. The germline V gene has CDR1 LGHDT and CDR2 YNNKEL (reference sequence). The CDR3 bases are TGTGCCAGCAGCCCTATATTTAGGGGGGCCACGGAAGATACGCAGTATTTT. Translating it yields CASSPIFRGATEDTQYF.

Regarding this clone: Since a much larger clone is just one base distant, this may be a read error. The chain joins TRBV20-1 to TRBJ2-5; no firm D call. CDR1 is DFQATT, CDR2 SNEGSKA, per germline (reference sequence). The CDR3 contains 12 residues. Here the CDR3 reads CSAYSWQDTQYF. DNA for the CDR3: TGCAGTGCCTATTCTTGGCAAGATACCCAGTACTTC.

The gene calls are TRBV25-1 and TRBJ1-1; maybe TRBD1 (5 bases). In germline, CDR1 is MGHDK, CDR2 SYGVNS. This CDR3 has 16 residues. V was shortened by 7 bases and J by 0 bases, with 18 bases between the two germline ends. The CDR3: CASTGGYGQMNTEAFF. The CDR3 region has the DNA TGTGCCAGCACTGGGGGGTACGGGCAAATGAACACTGAAGCTTTCTTT.

This clone was observed many times. The gene calls are TRBV5-1 and TRBJ2-1, with 9 nucleotides matching TRBD2. This CDR3 is 15 amino acids long. Germline lookup yields CDR1 SGHRS and CDR2 YFSETQ. V gave up 2 bases and J gave up 2 bases; unmatched junction bases: 2. This chain's CDR3 is CASSLAGGTYNEQFF. The CDR3 DNA reads as TGCGCCAGCAGCTTAGCGGGAGGAACCTACAATGAGCAGTTCTTC. The full variable domain, its missing parts supplied by reference TRBV5-1 and TRBJ2-1, is KAGVTQTPRYLIKTRGQQVTLSCSPISGHRSVSWYQQTPGQGLQFLFEYFSETQRNKGNFPGRFSGRQFSNSRSEMNVSTLELGDSALYLCASSLAGGTYNEQFFGPGTRLTVL.

This clone was recorded at least ten times. This chain joins TRBV28 and TRBJ1-1; no clear D. Germline assignment: CDR1 MDHEN and CDR2 SYDVKM. CDR3 size: 14 residues. Trimming shortened V by 2 bases and J by 1 base, and 8 bases separated the two germline ends. The CDR3 DNA sequence: TGTGCCAGCAGTTTAGGTGAGGGGAACACTGAAGCTTTCTTT. Translating gives CASSLGEGNTEAFF.

In its sample, this clone was seen a few times. The rearrangement links TRBV27 to TRBJ1-6; a possible D gene is TRBD1 (5 bases). CDR1 is MNHEY, CDR2 SMNVEV, per germline (reference sequence). Trimming removed 8 bases at V and 9 bases at J, with 17 bases between. There are 14 residues in the CDR3. For the CDR3, the DNA is TGTGCCAGCTCGCCAAGGGGCTCACTTTCACCCCTCCACTTT. Translation gives CASSPRGSLSPLHF.

This clone was seen only a few times. The gene calls are TRBV6-5 and TRBJ1-1, with unresolved D. Trimming removed 0 bases from V and 1 base from J, with 6 bases in between. CDR1 and CDR2 (germline): MNHEY, SVGAGI. This CDR3 contains 14 residues. CDR3 bases: TGTGCCAGCAGTTACTCGCAAGAGAACACTGAAGCTTTCTTT. It is translated as CASSYSQENTEAFF.